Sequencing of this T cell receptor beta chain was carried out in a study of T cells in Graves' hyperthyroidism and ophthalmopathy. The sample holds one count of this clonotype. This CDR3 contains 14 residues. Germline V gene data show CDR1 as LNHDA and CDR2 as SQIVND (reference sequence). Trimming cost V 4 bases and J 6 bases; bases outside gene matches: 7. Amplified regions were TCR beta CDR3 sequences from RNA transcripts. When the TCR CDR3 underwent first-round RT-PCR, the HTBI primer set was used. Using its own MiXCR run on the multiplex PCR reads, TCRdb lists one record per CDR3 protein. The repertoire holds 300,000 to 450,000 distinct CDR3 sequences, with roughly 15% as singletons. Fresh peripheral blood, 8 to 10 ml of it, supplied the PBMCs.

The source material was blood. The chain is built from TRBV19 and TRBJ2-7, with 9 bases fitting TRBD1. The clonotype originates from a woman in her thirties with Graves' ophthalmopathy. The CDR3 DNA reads TGTGCCAGTAGTAAAAGACAGGGGGGTACCGAGCAGTACTTC. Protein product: CASSKRQGGTEQYF.